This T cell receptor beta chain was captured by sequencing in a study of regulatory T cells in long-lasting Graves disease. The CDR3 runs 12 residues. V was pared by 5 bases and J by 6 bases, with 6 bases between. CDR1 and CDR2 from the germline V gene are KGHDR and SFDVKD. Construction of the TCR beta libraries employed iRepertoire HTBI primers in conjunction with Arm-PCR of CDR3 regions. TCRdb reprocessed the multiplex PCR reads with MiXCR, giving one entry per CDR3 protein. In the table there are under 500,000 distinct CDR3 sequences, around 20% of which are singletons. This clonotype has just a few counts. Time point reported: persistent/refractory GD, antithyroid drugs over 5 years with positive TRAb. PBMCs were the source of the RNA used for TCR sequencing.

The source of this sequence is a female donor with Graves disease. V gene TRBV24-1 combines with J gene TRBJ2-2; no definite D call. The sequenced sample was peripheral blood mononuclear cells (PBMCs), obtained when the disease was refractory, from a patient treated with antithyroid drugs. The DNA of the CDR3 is TGTGCCACCAGTGCTCTCCCCGGGGAGCTGTTTTTT. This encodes CATSALPGELFF.